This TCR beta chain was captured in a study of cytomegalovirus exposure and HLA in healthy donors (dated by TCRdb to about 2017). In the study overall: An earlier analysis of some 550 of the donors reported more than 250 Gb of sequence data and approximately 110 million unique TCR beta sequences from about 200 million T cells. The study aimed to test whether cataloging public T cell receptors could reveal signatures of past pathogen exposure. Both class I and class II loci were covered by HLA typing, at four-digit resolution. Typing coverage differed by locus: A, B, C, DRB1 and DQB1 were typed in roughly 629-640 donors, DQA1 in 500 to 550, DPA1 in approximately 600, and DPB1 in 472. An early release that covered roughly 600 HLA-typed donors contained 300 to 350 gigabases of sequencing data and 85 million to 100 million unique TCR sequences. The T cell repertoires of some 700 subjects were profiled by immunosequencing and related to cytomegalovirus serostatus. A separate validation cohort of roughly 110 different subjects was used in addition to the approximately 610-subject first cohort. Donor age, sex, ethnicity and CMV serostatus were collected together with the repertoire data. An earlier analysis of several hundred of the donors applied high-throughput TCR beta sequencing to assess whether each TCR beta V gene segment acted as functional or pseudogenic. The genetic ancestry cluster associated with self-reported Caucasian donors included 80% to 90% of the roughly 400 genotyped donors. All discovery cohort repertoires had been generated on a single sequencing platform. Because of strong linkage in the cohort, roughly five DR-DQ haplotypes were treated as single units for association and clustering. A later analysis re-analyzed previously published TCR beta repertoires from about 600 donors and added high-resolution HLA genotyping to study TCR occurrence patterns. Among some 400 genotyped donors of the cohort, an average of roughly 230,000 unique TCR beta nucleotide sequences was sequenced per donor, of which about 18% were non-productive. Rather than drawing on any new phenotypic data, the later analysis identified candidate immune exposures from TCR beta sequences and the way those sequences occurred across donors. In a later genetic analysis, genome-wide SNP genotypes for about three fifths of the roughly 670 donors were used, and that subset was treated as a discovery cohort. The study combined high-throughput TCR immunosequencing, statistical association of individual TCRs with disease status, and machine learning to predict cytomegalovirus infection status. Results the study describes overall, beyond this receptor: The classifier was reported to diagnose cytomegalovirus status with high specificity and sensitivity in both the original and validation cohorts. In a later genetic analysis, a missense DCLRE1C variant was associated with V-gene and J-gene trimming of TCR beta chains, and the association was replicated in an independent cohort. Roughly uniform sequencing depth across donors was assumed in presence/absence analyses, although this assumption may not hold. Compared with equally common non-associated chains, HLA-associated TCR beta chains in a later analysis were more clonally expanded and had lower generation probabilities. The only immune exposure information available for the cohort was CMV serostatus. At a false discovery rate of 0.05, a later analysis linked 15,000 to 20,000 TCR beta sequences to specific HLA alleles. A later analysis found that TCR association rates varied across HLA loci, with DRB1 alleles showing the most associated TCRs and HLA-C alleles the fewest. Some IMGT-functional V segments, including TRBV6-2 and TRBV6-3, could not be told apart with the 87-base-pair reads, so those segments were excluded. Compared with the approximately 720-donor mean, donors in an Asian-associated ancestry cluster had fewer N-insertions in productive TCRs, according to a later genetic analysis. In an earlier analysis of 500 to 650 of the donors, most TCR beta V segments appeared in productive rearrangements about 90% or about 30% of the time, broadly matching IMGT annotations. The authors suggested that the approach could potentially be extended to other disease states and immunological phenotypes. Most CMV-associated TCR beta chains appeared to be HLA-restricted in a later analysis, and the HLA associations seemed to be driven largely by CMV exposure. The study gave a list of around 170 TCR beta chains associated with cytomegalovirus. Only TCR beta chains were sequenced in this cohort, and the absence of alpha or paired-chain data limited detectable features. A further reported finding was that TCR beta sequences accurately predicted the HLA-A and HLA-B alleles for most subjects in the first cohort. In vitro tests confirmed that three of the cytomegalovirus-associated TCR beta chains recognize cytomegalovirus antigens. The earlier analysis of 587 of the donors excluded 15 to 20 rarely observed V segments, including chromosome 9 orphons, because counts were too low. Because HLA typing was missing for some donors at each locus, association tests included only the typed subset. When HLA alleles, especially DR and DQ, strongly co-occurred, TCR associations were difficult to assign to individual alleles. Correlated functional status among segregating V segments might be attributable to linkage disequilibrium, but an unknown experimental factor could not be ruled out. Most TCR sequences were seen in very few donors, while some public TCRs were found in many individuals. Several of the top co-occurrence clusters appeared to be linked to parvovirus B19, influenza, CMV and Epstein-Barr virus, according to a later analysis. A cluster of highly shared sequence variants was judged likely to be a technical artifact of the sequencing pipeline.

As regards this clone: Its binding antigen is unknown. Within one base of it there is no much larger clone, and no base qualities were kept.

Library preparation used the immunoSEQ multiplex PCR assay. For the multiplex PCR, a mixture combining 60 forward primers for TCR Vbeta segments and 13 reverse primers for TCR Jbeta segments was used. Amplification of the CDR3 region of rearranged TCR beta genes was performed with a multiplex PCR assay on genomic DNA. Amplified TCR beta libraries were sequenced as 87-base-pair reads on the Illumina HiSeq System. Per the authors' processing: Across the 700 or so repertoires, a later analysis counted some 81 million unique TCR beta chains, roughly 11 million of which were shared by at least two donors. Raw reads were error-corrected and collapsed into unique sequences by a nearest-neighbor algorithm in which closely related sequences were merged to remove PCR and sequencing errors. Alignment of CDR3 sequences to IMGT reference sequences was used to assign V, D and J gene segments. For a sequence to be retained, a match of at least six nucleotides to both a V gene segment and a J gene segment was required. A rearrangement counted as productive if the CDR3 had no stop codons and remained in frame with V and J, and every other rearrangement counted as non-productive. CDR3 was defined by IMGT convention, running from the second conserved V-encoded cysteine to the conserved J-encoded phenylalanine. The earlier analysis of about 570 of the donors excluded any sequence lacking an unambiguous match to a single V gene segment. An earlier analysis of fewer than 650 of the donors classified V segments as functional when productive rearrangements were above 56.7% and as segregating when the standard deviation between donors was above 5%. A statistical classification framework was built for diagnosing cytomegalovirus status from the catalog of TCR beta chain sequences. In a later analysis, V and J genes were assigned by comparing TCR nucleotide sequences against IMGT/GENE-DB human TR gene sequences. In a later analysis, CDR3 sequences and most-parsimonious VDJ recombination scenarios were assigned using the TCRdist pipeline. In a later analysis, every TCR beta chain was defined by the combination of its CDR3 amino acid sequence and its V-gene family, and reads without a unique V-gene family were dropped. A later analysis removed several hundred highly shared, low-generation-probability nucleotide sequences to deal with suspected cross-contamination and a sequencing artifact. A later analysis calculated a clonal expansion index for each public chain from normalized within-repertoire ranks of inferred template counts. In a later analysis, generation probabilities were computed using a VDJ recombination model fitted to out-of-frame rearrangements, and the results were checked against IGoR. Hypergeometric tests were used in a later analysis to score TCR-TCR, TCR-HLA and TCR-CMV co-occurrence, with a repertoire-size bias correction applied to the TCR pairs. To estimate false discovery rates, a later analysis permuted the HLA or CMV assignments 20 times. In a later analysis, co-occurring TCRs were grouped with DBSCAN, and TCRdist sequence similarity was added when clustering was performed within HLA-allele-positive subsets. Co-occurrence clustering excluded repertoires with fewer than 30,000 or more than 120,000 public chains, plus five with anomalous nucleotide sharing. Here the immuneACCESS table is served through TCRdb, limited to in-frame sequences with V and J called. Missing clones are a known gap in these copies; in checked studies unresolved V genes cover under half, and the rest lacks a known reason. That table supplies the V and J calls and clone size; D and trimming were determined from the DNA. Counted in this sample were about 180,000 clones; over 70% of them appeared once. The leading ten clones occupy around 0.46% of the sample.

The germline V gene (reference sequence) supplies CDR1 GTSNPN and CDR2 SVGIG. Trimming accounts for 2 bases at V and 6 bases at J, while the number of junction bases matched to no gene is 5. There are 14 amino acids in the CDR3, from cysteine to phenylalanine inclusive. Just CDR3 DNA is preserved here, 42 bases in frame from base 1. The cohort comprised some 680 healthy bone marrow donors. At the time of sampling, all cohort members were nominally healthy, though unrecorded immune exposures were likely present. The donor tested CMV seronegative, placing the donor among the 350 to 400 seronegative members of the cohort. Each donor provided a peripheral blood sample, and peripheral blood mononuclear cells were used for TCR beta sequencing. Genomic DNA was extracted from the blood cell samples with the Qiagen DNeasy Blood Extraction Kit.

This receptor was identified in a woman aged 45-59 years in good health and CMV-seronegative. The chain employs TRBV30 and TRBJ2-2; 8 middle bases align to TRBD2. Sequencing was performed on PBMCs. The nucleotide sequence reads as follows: TGTGCCTGGAGTCGCGGGGGGAGAGCCGGGGAGCTGTTTTTT. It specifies CAWSRGGRAGELFF.